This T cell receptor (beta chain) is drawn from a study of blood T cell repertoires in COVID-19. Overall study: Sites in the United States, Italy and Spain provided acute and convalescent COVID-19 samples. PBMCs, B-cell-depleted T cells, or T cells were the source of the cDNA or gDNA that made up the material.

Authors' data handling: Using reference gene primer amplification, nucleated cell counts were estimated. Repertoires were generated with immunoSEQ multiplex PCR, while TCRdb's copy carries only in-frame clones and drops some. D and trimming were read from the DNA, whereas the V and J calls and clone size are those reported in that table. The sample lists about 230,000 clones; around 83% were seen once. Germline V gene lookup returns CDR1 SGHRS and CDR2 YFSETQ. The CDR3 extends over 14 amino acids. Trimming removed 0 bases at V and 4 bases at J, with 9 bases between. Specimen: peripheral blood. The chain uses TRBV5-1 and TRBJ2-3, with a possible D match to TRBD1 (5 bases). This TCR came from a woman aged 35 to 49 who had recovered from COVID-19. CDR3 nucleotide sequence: TGCGCCAGCAGCTTGGACAGGCTCCCAGATACGCAGTATTTT. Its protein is CASSLDRLPDTQYF.